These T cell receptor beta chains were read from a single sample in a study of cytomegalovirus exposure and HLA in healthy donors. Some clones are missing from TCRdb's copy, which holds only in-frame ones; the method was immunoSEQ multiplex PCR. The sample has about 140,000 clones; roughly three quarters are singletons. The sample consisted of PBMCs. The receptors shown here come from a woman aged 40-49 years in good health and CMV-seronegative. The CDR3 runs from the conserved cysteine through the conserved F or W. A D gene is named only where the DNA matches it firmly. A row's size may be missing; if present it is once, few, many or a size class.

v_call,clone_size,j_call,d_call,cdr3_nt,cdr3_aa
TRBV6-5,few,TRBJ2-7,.,TGTGCCAGCAGTTACGGTGTAGAGAGCTACGAGCAGTACTTC,CASSYGVESYEQYF
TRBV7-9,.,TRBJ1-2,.,TGTTCCAGCCGGAGTTCCAACTATGGCTACACCTTC,CSSRSSNYGYTF
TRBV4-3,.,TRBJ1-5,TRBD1,TGCGCCAGCAGCCTCGACAGGGCGGCCAATCAGCCCCAGCATTTT,CASSLDRAANQPQHF
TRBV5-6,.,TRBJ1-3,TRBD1,TGTGCCAGCAGCTGGGGGACAGCAACCGGAAACACCATATATTTT,CASSWGTATGNTIYF
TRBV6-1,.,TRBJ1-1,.,TGTGCCAGCAGCTCGATGCAGGAGAACACTGAAGCTTTCTTT,CASSSMQENTEAFF
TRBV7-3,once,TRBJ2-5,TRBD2,TGTGCCAGCAGTCCCCAGGGCGGGGGGGAAGAGACCCAGTACTTC,CASSPQGGGEETQYF
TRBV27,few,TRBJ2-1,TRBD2,TGTGCCAGCAGACTTAGCGGGCCCAGCTCCTACAATGAGCAGTTCTTC,CASRLSGPSSYNEQFF
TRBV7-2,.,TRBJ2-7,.,TGTGCCAGCAGCCCGACGGGCTACGAGCAGTACTTC,CASSPTGYEQYF
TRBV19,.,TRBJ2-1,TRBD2,TGTGCCAGTAACGGCGGGGGGAAGTGGGATGAGCAGTTCTTC,CASNGGGKWDEQFF
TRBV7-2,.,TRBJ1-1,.,TGTGCCAGCAGCTTTGGGGCGGACACTGAAGCTTTCTTT,CASSFGADTEAFF
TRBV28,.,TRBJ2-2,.,TGTGCCAGCAGTTTAAGCAGGGTGGCCGGGGAGCTGTTTTTT,CASSLSRVAGELFF
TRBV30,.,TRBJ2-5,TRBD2,TGTGCCTCTACTAGCGGGGGAGTACAAGAGACCCAGTACTTC,CASTSGGVQETQYF